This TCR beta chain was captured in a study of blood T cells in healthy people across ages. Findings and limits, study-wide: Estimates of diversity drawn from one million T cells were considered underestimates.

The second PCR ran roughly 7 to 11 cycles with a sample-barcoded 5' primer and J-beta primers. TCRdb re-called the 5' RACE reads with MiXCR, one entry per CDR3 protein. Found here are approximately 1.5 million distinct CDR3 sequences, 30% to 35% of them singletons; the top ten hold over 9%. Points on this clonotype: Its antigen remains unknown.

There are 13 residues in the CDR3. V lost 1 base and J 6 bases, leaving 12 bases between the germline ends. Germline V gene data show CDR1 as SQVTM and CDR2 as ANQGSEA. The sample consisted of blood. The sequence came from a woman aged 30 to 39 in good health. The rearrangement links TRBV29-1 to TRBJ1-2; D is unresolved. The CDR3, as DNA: TGCAGCGTTGAAGGCGTCGGGCGCGATGGCTACACCTTC. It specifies CSVEGVGRDGYTF.